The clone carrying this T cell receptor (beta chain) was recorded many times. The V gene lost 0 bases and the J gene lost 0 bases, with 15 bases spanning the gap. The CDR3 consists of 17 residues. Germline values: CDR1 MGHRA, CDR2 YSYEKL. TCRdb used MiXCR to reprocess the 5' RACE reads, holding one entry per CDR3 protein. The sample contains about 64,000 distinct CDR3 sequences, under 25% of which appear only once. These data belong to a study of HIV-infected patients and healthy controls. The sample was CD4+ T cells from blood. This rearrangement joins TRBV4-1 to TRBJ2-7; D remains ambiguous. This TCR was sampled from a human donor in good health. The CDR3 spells CASSQDFSRGISYEQYF. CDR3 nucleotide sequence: TGCGCCAGCAGCCAAGATTTTAGCCGAGGCATCTCCTACGAGCAGTACTTC.